These T cell receptor beta chains were read from a single sample in a study of identical twins. TCRdb passed the 5' RACE reads through MiXCR, listing each CDR3 protein once. The sample carries roughly 1.6 million distinct CDR3 sequences, under 35% recorded once. Input material: cord blood. These receptors all stem from a newborn girl in good health. CDR3s include the opening cysteine and the closing phenylalanine or tryptophan. A D gene is named only where the DNA matches it firmly. Size is stated for part of the rows, as once, few or many counts, or as a class when the clone is expanded.

v_gene	d_gene	abundance	j_gene	CDR3aa	CDR3nt
TRBV9	.	.	TRBJ2-2	CASSVDTGLAGELFF	TGTGCCAGCAGCGTAGATACAGGACTTGCCGGGGAGCTGTTTTTT
TRBV9	TRBD2	few	TRBJ2-7	CASSATGTSAYEQYF	TGTGCCAGCAGCGCAACCGGGACTAGCGCCTACGAGCAGTACTTC
TRBV5-6	TRBD2	few	TRBJ2-3	CASSLVSGRRADTQYF	TGTGCCAGCAGCTTGGTTAGCGGGAGAAGGGCAGATACGCAGTATTTT
TRBV27	.	.	TRBJ2-5	CASSCPTVKIHQETQYF	TGTGCCAGCAGTTGCCCCACGGTTAAGATTCACCAAGAGACCCAGTACTTC
TRBV18	TRBD1	few	TRBJ2-7	CASSPGQGISYEQYF	TGTGCCAGCTCACCCGGACAGGGGATCTCCTACGAGCAGTACTTC
TRBV5-1	TRBD2	.	TRBJ2-1	CASSLDKVAGAPNEQFF	TGCGCCAGCAGCTTGGACAAAGTAGCGGGGGCCCCCAATGAGCAGTTCTTC
TRBV5-1	.	few	TRBJ2-7	CASSLAVTDYEQYF	TGCGCCAGCAGCTTGGCCGTAACAGATTACGAGCAGTACTTC
TRBV10-3	TRBD2	.	TRBJ2-3	CAISSGKADTQYF	TGTGCCATCAGTAGCGGGAAGGCAGATACGCAGTATTTT
TRBV20-1	.	.	TRBJ2-1	CSARDQSPYNEQFF	TGCAGTGCTAGAGATCAATCCCCCTACAATGAGCAGTTCTTC
TRBV20-1	.	.	TRBJ2-1	CSARARTTYQGEQFF	TGCAGTGCTAGAGCTCGGACTACGTACCAAGGAGAGCAGTTCTTC
TRBV2	.	.	TRBJ1-6	CASSERGPYYNSPLHF	TGTGCCAGCAGTGAACGGGGCCCCTATTATAATTCACCCCTCCACTTT
TRBV12-5	.	few	TRBJ2-3	CASGLTNTDTQYF	TGTGCTAGTGGTTTGACAAACACAGATACGCAGTATTTT
TRBV10-3	.	.	TRBJ1-1	CAISRQQTMNTEAFF	TGTGCCATCAGTCGCCAACAGACTATGAACACTGAAGCTTTCTTT
TRBV20-1	TRBD2	.	TRBJ2-3	CSARISGRASTDTQYF	TGCAGTGCTAGAATTAGCGGGAGGGCTAGCACAGATACGCAGTATTTT
TRBV4-2	.	.	TRBJ1-2	CASSRVQGGGYTF	TGTGCCAGCAGCCGAGTACAGGGAGGTGGCTACACCTTC
TRBV29-1	TRBD1	.	TRBJ1-3	CSVEDPGQGGNTIYF	TGCAGCGTTGAAGACCCGGGACAGGGTGGAAACACCATATATTTT
TRBV6-1	TRBD2	few	TRBJ2-3	CASPPPKRGDTYTDTQYF	TGTGCCAGCCCCCCGCCTAAGCGGGGGGATACCTACACAGATACGCAGTATTTT
TRBV3-1	TRBD2	.	TRBJ2-6	CASSQDPPTSGGTGANVLTF	TGTGCCAGCAGCCAAGATCCCCCTACTAGCGGGGGGACTGGGGCCAACGTCCTGACTTTC
TRBV7-2	.	.	TRBJ2-1	CASSKLWGANYNEQFF	TGTGCCAGCAGCAAACTTTGGGGGGCAAATTACAATGAGCAGTTCTTC
TRBV12-3/TRBV12-4	TRBD1	.	TRBJ2-1	CASSLRGPPPNEQFF	TGTGCCAGCAGTTTAAGGGGGCCTCCACCGAATGAGCAGTTCTTC
TRBV3-1	.	.	TRBJ1-6	CAGSHPTGTNSPLHF	TGTGCCGGCAGCCACCCGACAGGAACGAATTCACCCCTCCACTTT
TRBV5-1	TRBD2	few	TRBJ2-3	CASSRLAAADTQYF	TGCGCCAGCAGCCGACTAGCGGCCGCAGATACGCAGTATTTT
TRBV12-3/TRBV12-4	.	.	TRBJ2-3	CASSRWGYTDTQYF	TGTGCCAGCAGTAGATGGGGGTACACAGATACGCAGTATTTT
TRBV20-1	.	few	TRBJ1-4	CSARVRCRPSNEKLFF	TGCAGTGCTAGAGTGCGGTGCCGTCCGAGTAATGAAAAACTGTTTTTT
TRBV9	.	.	TRBJ1-4	CASSASGTLLGEKLFF	TGTGCCAGCAGCGCCTCCGGGACACTACTAGGAGAAAAACTGTTTTTT
TRBV6-4	TRBD1	.	TRBJ1-2	CAGSERTGGSRGYTF	TGTGCCGGCAGTGAACGGACAGGGGGATCTAGGGGCTACACCTTC
TRBV13	.	.	TRBJ1-2	CASSFLLQGGPQYGYTF	TGTGCCAGCAGCTTTCTCCTCCAGGGAGGTCCCCAGTATGGCTACACCTTC
TRBV12-3/TRBV12-4	.	.	TRBJ1-2	CASSRSTAGYGYTF	TGTGCCAGCAGTCGCTCGACAGCCGGCTATGGCTACACCTTC
TRBV27	TRBD2	.	TRBJ2-7	CASSWREGVEQYF	TGTGCCAGCAGTTGGCGGGAGGGGGTCGAGCAGTACTTC
TRBV20-1	.	few	TRBJ2-7	CSAIEGPYEQYF	TGCAGTGCTATAGAGGGGCCCTACGAGCAGTACTTC
TRBV5-1	TRBD2	.	TRBJ2-2	CASSLTSGAGELFF	TGCGCCAGCAGCTTGACTAGCGGGGCCGGGGAGCTGTTTTTT
TRBV19	TRBD2	.	TRBJ2-1	CASSIKREGLYNEQFF	TGTGCCAGTAGTATAAAGCGGGAGGGCCTATACAATGAGCAGTTCTTC
TRBV4-2	.	.	TRBJ1-5	CASSQDRTDPQPQHF	TGTGCCAGCAGCCAAGATAGGACAGATCCTCAGCCCCAGCATTTT
TRBV12-3/TRBV12-4	.	.	TRBJ1-2	CASSFPRGGVSSYTF	TGTGCCAGCAGTTTCCCCAGGGGTGGGGTATCCAGCTACACCTTC
TRBV6-2/TRBV6-3	TRBD2	.	TRBJ2-7	CASSSPSGIDPYEQYF	TGTGCCAGCAGTTCACCTAGCGGGATTGACCCCTACGAGCAGTACTTC
TRBV29-1	.	.	TRBJ2-7	CSVDWQGSYNEQYF	TGCAGCGTTGATTGGCAGGGTTCCTACAATGAGCAGTACTTC
TRBV20-1	.	many	TRBJ2-1	CSARGLWRNEQFF	TGCAGTGCTAGAGGGCTTTGGCGGAATGAGCAGTTCTTC
TRBV3-1	.	.	TRBJ1-1	CASSPRPGGWNTEAFF	TGTGCCAGCAGTCCCCGACCTGGGGGCTGGAACACTGAAGCTTTCTTT
TRBV6-2/TRBV6-3	TRBD1	few	TRBJ1-2	CASSFGPGQGGYGYTF	TGTGCCAGCAGTTTCGGACCGGGACAGGGAGGCTATGGCTACACCTTC
TRBV29-1	.	.	TRBJ2-3	CSVAAGLTDTQYF	TGCAGCGTTGCAGCGGGCCTCACAGATACGCAGTATTTT
TRBV29-1	.	.	TRBJ2-5	CSVFRQGEGEQYF	TGCAGCGTTTTCCGGCAGGGGGAGGGTGAGCAGTACTTC
TRBV4-1	.	.	TRBJ2-1	CASSSGNWEQFF	TGCGCCAGCAGCTCCGGTAATTGGGAGCAGTTCTTC
TRBV20-1	.	few	TRBJ2-1	CSARMDSGFNYNEQFF	TGCAGTGCTAGGATGGATAGCGGTTTCAATTACAATGAGCAGTTCTTC
TRBV20-1	.	few	TRBJ2-1	CSANRAGGSYNEQFF	TGCAGTGCTAATCGGGCTGGGGGGTCCTACAATGAGCAGTTCTTC